Presented here are 32 T cell receptor beta chains from one specimen sequenced in a study of blood T cells in healthy people across ages. It was with a sample-barcoded 5' primer and a J-beta primer mix that a second PCR of roughly 6 to 11 cycles was run. Via MiXCR, TCRdb re-called the 5' RACE reads, giving one row per CDR3 protein. The sample shows about 780,000 distinct CDR3 sequences, 46% of them seen only once. The sequencing sample was made of blood. Source of these receptors: a man at least 80 years old in good health.

In this sample, this clonotype turned up many times. The genes are TRBV27 and TRBJ2-3; possible D gene TRBD2, 5 bases. CDR1 and CDR2 (germline): MNHEY, SMNVEV (reference sequence). The CDR3 runs to 11 residues. Trimming left V 5 bases short and J 5 bases short, with 5 bases between. CDR3 nucleotide sequence: TGTGCCAGCAGTCGGGGAGATACGCAGTATTTT. This gives the protein CASSRGDTQYF.

The table lists this clonotype with a count of one. Being one base from a much bigger clone, this may be a read error. The chain employs TRBV11-1 and TRBJ2-5, with no clear D. This CDR3 is 13 amino acids long. Looked up from germline, CDR1 is SGHAT and CDR2 is FQDESV (reference sequence). Here the CDR3 DNA reads TGTGCCAACAGCCGAGACGCTCGAGAGACCCAGTACTTC. It encodes CANSRDARETQYF. The full variable domain, with the rest looked up from reference TRBV11-1 and TRBJ2-5, is EAEVAQSPRYKITEKSQAVAFWCDPISGHATLYWYRQILGQGPELLVQFQDESVVDDSQLPKDRFSAERLKGVDSTLKIQPAELGDSAMYLCANSRDARETQYFGPGTRLLVL.

The chain joins TRBV7-2 to TRBJ2-3; D gene ambiguous. The germline V gene has CDR1 SGHTA and CDR2 FQGNSA. The CDR3 consists of 15 residues. V gave up 3 bases and J gave up 3 bases, with 13 bases separating them. CDR3 coding DNA: TGTGCCAGCAGCTTTTTGTCTAGACCAACAGATACGCAGTATTTT. This codes for CASSFLSRPTDTQYF. The full variable domain, rest sourced from reference TRBV7-2 and TRBJ2-3, is GAGVSQSPSNKVTEKGKDVELRCDPISGHTALYWYRQSLGQGLEFLIYFQGNSAPDKSGLPSDRFSAERTGGSVSTLTIQRTQQEDSAVYLCASSFLSRPTDTQYFGPGTRLTVL.

CDR3 protein: CASTRDYGYTF. The CDR3, as DNA: TGTGCCAGCACCCGTGACTATGGCTACACCTTC. The chain uses TRBV12-3 or TRBV12-4 and TRBJ1-2; D gene ambiguous. V gave up 7 bases and J gave up 3 bases, with 6 bases separating them. This CDR3 contains 11 residues.

The V call is TRBV12-3 or TRBV12-4, the J call TRBJ2-7, with D possibly being TRBD1 or TRBD2 (5 bases each). Trimming took 3 bases from V and 1 from J, leaving 13 bases between them. This CDR3 has 15 amino acids. The DNA of the CDR3 is TGTGCCAGCAGTTTCCTAAGGGGAGCGTCCTACGAGCAGTACTTC. Its translation is CASSFLRGASYEQYF.

The chain is built from TRBV9 and TRBJ2-7; 7 nucleotides match TRBD2. The ends lost 4 bases at V and 2 bases at J; junction bases unmatched: 9. Germline V gene sequence: CDR1 SGDLS, CDR2 YYNGEE. CDR3 length equals 15 residues. CDR3 coding DNA: TGTGCCAGCAGCTCCCGTGCTAGCGGAACCTACGAGCAGTACTTC. It yields the protein CASSSRASGTYEQYF. The full variable domain, completed using reference TRBV9 and TRBJ2-7, is DSGVTQTPKHLITATGQRVTLRCSPRSGDLSVYWYQQSLDQGLQFLIQYYNGEERAKGNILERFSAQQFPDLHSELNLSSLELGDSALYFCASSSRASGTYEQYFGPGTRLTVT.

V usage is TRBV27 and J usage is TRBJ2-3; maybe TRBD1 (6 bases). Trimming pared 0 bases from V and 2 bases from J, leaving 12 bases between. This CDR3 is built from 16 residues. Per the germline V gene, CDR1 is MNHEY and CDR2 is SMNVEV (reference sequence). The CDR3 region has the DNA TGTGCCAGCAGTTTATCGGCCAGGGGCTACACAGATACGCAGTATTTT. Its translation is CASSLSARGYTDTQYF.

The table lists this clonotype with a few counts. Possible read error: a much larger clone is one base away. The chain couples TRBV2 to TRBJ2-5; 8 bases agree with TRBD1. In germline, CDR1 is SNHLY, CDR2 FYNNEI. The CDR3 is made up of 15 amino acids. The junction had 7 bases not matched to a gene; V was cut back by 5 bases and J by 2 bases. The CDR3 region is CASSSGQALQETQYF. The CDR3 bases are TGTGCCAGCAGTTCGGGACAGGCGCTACAAGAGACCCAGTACTTC.

This clonotype has only a few counts. The CDR3 spells CAIWTGGMGEQYF. The DNA for the CDR3 is TGTGCCATTTGGACAGGGGGCATGGGCGAGCAGTACTTC. This chain connects TRBV10-3 to TRBJ2-7, with TRBD1 matching 11 bases. The CDR3 totals 13 residues. CDR1 ENHRY and CDR2 SYGVKD come from the germline V gene. V was clipped by 9 bases and J by 6 bases; unmatched bases: 7.

The chain uses TRBV6-6 and TRBJ2-4, with a tentative D call TRBD1 (6 bases). The assigned J gene may be wrong: the sequence end matches TRBJ2-7 better. The CDR3 runs to 14 residues. CDR1 and CDR2 (germline): MNHNY, SVGAGI (reference sequence). In nucleotides, the CDR3 is TGTGCCAGCAGTACGCGAGGACAGTTCTACGAGCAGTACTTC. Its protein product is CASSTRGQFYEQYF.

V and J are TRBV10-3 and TRBJ1-1; 8 bases map to TRBD1. The V gene end was trimmed by 6 bases and the J gene end by 3 bases; junction bases not matched to a gene: 6. The germline CDR1 and CDR2 sequences are ENHRY and SYGVKD. The CDR3 sequence is 14 residues long. CDR3 protein: CAIRKTGDDTEAFF. The CDR3 DNA follows: TGTGCCATCAGGAAGACAGGGGATGACACTGAAGCTTTCTTT.

This clonotype has a handful of counts. The chain couples TRBV5-1 to TRBJ2-1, with 11 bases lining up with TRBD1. The V segment lost 4 bases and the J segment 5 bases; nucleotides outside the gene matches: 5. The germline V gene encodes CDR1 SGHRS and CDR2 YFSETQ. The CDR3 totals 15 residues. The CDR3 reads CASSQGQGAHNEQFF. The CDR3 DNA reads as TGCGCCAGCAGCCAAGGACAGGGGGCTCACAATGAGCAGTTCTTC.

This clonotype has a handful of counts. The rearrangement links TRBV6-6 to TRBJ1-6; possibly TRBD1 for D (6 bases). Trimming took off 5 bases at V and 9 bases at J, with 17 bases between the two ends. This CDR3 is built from 15 residues. Germline CDR1 reads MNHNY; CDR2 reads SVGAGI (reference sequence). The CDR3: CASSTQGRSGSPLHF. CDR3 nucleotides: TGTGCCAGCAGTACCCAGGGGAGGTCTGGTTCACCCCTCCACTTT.

This clonotype was found many times. V and J are TRBV29-1 and TRBJ2-3; no clear D gene. There are 14 residues in the CDR3. Between the trimmed V and J ends, which lost 7 bases and 4 bases, there was a span of 18 bases. From germline, CDR1 is SQVTM and CDR2 ANQGSEA. CDR3 loop: CSAKNGVLADTQYF. In nucleotides, the CDR3 is TGCAGCGCCAAAAACGGAGTCTTGGCAGATACGCAGTATTTT.

This clonotype was seen repeatedly, ten times or more. The rearrangement links TRBV20-1 to TRBJ2-3; TRBD2 matches 10 bases. Unmatched junction bases numbered 12, after V lost 1 base and J lost 2 bases. Germline V lookup: CDR1 DFQATT, CDR2 SNEGSKA (reference sequence). The CDR3 contains 18 residues. CDR3 sequence: CSARAREGLAGVTDTQYF. The CDR3 DNA reads TGCAGTGCTAGAGCCCGGGAGGGGCTAGCGGGAGTCACAGATACGCAGTATTTT.

Of note for this clonotype: This may be a read error: a much more frequent sequence differs by one nucleotide. V gene TRBV10-3 combines with J gene TRBJ2-1; D ambiguous. Per germline, CDR1 ENHRY and CDR2 SYGVKD. The ends were cut back, 0 bases at V and 13 bases at J, with 13 bases in the middle. CDR3 length: 13 amino acids. The DNA for the CDR3 is TGTGCCATCAGTGAGTCGTCATTTGAGACCCAGTTCTTC. Encoded protein: CAISESSFETQFF.

The CDR3 spells CASSVAFKTGELFF. The CDR3 DNA sequence: TGTGCCAGCAGCGTAGCCTTTAAGACCGGGGAGCTGTTTTTT. The V gene is TRBV9, the J gene TRBJ2-2; D gene ambiguous. CDR1 and CDR2 from the germline V gene are SGDLS and YYNGEE. The ends were cut back, 0 bases at V and 5 bases at J, with 8 bases in the middle. The CDR3 is made up of 14 amino acids.

V and J are TRBV12-3 or TRBV12-4 and TRBJ1-2; 9 positions match TRBD1. This CDR3 contains 17 residues. V lost 0 bases and J lost 5; bases outside the gene matches: 10. The DNA of the CDR3 is TGTGCCAGCAGTTTAGCGGGACAGGGATTGATGCGATATGGCTACACCTTC. It codes for CASSLAGQGLMRYGYTF.

The chain joins TRBV7-9 to TRBJ2-5, with 10 bases lining up with TRBD1. CDR1 is SEHNR, CDR2 FQNEAQ, per germline (reference sequence). CDR3 length: 15 residues. The J segment lost 11 bases and the V segment lost 5 bases, leaving 14 bases of the junction unmatched. Here the CDR3 reads CASSPSGTGDDEQYF. CDR3 in DNA: TGTGCCAGCAGCCCCTCCGGGACAGGGGACGATGAGCAGTACTTC.

This clonotype was recorded many times. The chain carries TRBV21-1 and TRBJ2-7. TRBV21-1 is a recognized pseudogene. This CDR3 spans 13 amino acids. The CDR3 loop reads CASSKQSSYEQYF. The CDR3 region has the DNA TGTGCCAGCAGCAAACAGAGCTCCTACGAGCAGTACTTC.

The rearrangement links TRBV7-8 to TRBJ2-5; D not certain. CDR1 SGHVS and CDR2 FQNEAQ come from the germline V gene. V was cut by 3 bases and J by 2 bases, with 13 bases left in between. The CDR3 sequence is 15 residues long. The CDR3 region is CASSFGDQVQETQYF. The CDR3 coding sequence is TGTGCCAGCAGCTTTGGTGATCAGGTTCAAGAGACCCAGTACTTC.

There are many counts of this clonotype. The V and J genes are TRBV7-9 and TRBJ1-1; D possibly corresponds to TRBD1 (6 bases). The CDR3 runs to 12 residues. Trimming took 5 bases from V and 7 from J, leaving 11 bases between them. CDR1 is SEHNR, CDR2 FQNEAQ, per germline (reference sequence). The CDR3 bases are TGTGCCAGCAGCGCCGGACAGAGTGAAGCTTTCTTT. It specifies CASSAGQSEAFF.

This clonotype was picked up a small number of times. The J gene is TRBJ2-5, the V gene TRBV12-3 or TRBV12-4, with TRBD1 matching 7 bases. This CDR3 has 15 residues. V trimming: 5 bases; J trimming: 1 base; junction bases outside the gene matches: 7. This CDR3 reads CASSLLGQTQETQYF. The CDR3 DNA reads TGTGCCAGCAGTCTCCTGGGACAGACCCAAGAGACCCAGTACTTC.

The rearrangement uses TRBV29-1 and TRBJ2-3; 12 nucleotides align to TRBD2. Germline-derived CDR1 and CDR2 are SQVTM and ANQGSEA. V was pared by 3 bases and J by 4 bases, with 20 bases of the junction left unmatched. The CDR3 runs to 20 residues. The CDR3, as DNA: TGCAGCGTTGACTGGGTAGGGGGGGGCCTAGCGGGAGGGCCCCCAGATACGCAGTATTTT. Encoded protein: CSVDWVGGGLAGGPPDTQYF.

The V gene is TRBV12-3 or TRBV12-4, the J gene TRBJ2-4; 9 bases match TRBD2. This CDR3 contains 14 residues. Trimming took 2 bases from V and 13 from J; bases not matched to a gene: 9. DNA for the CDR3: TGTGCCAGCAGTTTACGGGTAGCGGGAGTGCAGCAGTACTTC. Protein: CASSLRVAGVQQYF.

This clonotype was counted only a few times. The chain is built from TRBV24-1 and TRBJ1-2; no firm D call. This CDR3 region has 12 residues. V was trimmed by 9 bases and J by 5 bases, leaving 12 bases between them. In germline, CDR1 is KGHDR, CDR2 SFDVKD. The DNA for the CDR3 is TGTGCCACCCAGGATTCCTATTATGGCTACACCTTC. As protein: CATQDSYYGYTF.

J is TRBJ2-5 and V is TRBV2; D is unclear. The V end was cut by 2 bases, the J end by 3 bases, with 10 bases between. This CDR3 region has 14 residues. CDR1 is SNHLY, CDR2 FYNNEI, per germline. DNA of the CDR3: TGTGCCAGCAGTGAACGGCGTCTAGAAGAGACCCAGTACTTC. This translates into CASSERRLEETQYF. Looking up the rest from reference TRBV2 and TRBJ2-5 gives the full variable domain: EPEVTQTPSHQVTQMGQEVILRCVPISNHLYFYWYRQILGQKVEFLVSFYNNEISEKSEIFDDQFSVERPDGSNFTLKIRSTKLEDSAMYFCASSERRLEETQYFGPGTRLLVL.

The chain couples TRBV29-1 to TRBJ2-1; D remains ambiguous. The germline CDR1 and CDR2 sequences are SQVTM and ANQGSEA. The CDR3 runs to 14 residues. V was pared by 5 bases and J by 1 base, with 12 bases between. This chain's CDR3 is CSVSATQSYNEQFF. The CDR3 DNA sequence: TGCAGCGTTTCAGCGACTCAATCCTACAATGAGCAGTTCTTC.

The sample holds a few counts of this clonotype. The chain links TRBV7-2 to TRBJ2-1; 14 bases map to TRBD2. The V and J ends lost 3 bases and 8 bases, in that order; junction bases with no gene match: 12. Germline values: CDR1 SGHTA, CDR2 FQGNSA. The CDR3 runs 18 residues. This chain's CDR3 is CASSFEYQTSGRAHEQFF. The CDR3 nucleotides read TGTGCCAGCAGCTTCGAGTACCAGACTAGCGGGAGGGCCCATGAGCAGTTCTTC.

This clonotype was observed a handful of times. The genes are TRBV29-1 and TRBJ2-1; 11 nucleotides match TRBD2. Near its end, the DNA agrees better with TRBJ2-7, so the J call may be wrong. Germline CDR1 is SQVTM and CDR2 is ANQGSEA. CDR3 length: 17 residues. The DNA of the CDR3 is TGCAGCGTTGGGAGACTAGCGGGACCGAGCTCCTACAATGAGCAGTACTTC. Protein sequence: CSVGRLAGPSSYNEQYF.

This chain connects TRBV25-1 to TRBJ2-1; 7 nucleotides line up with TRBD2. Looked up from germline, CDR1 is MGHDK and CDR2 is SYGVNS. This CDR3 contains 15 residues. After removal of 6 bases from V and 0 bases from J, the junction contained 5 bases not matched to a gene. CDR3 sequence (DNA): TGTGCCAGCAGAGTAGCGGGTAACTCCTACAATGAGCAGTTCTTC. Its protein product is CASRVAGNSYNEQFF.

The CDR3 DNA follows: TGTGCCAGCAGTCCCTTGACAGTTCAAGAGACCCAGTACTTC. Protein sequence: CASSPLTVQETQYF. The V and J genes are TRBV27 and TRBJ2-5, with D possibly matching TRBD1 (5 bases). This CDR3 is 14 amino acids long. V lost 5 bases and J lost 2, with 12 bases in between. Germline values: CDR1 MNHEY, CDR2 SMNVEV (reference sequence).